Listed here is a single T cell receptor (beta chain). The germline V gene has CDR1 LGHNA and CDR2 YNFKEQ. V lost 4 bases and J lost 1; bases outside the gene matches: 15. The CDR3 totals 19 residues. This specimen belongs to a study of cytomegalovirus exposure and HLA in healthy donors. The study ran its PCR with 60 Vbeta and 13 Jbeta primers. Profiled with immunoSEQ multiplex PCR; TCRdb holds only in-frame clones, not every one. This sample has about 180,000 clones, with 79% found just once. This clonotype originated in a woman between 40 and 55 years old in good health and CMV-seronegative. Sample: PBMCs. The chain links TRBV4-2 to TRBJ2-3; TRBD2 matches 9 bases. The CDR3 nucleotides are TGTGCCAGCAGCCCACGGGTTGGCGGGGGGGCCGGGGGCACAGATACGCAGTATTTT. Translated: CASSPRVGGGAGGTDTQYF.